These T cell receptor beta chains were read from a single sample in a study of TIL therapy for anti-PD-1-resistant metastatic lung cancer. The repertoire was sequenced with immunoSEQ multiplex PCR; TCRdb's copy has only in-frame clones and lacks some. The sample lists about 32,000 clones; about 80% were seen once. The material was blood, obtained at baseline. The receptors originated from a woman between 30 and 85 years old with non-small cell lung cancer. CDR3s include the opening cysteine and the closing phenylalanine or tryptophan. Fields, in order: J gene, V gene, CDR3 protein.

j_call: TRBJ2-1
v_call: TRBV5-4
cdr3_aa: CASRPSGVTDNEQFF

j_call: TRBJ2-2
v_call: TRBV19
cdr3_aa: CASSPGLAAWDDTGELFF

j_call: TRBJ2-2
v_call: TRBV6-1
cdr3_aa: CASTLEPGELFF

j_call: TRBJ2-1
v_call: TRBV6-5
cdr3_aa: CASSLAGRYNEQFF

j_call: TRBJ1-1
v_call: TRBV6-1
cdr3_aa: CASSEFPGVNTEAFF

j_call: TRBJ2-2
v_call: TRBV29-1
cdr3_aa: CSVEGQGASIGELFF

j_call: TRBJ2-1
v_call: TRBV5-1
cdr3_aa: CASSLDTLDVSPYNEQFF

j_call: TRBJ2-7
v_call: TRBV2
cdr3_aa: CASSDFQVSSGSHEQYF

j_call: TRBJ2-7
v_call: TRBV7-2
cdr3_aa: CASSFAQAYEQYF

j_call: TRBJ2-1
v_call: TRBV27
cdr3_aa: CASSSRPPGLQVFDEQFF

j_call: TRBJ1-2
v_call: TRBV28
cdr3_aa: CASSWPQGGYTF

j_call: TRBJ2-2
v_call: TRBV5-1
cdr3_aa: CASRSRGLADYTGELFF

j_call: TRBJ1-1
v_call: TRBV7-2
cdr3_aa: CASSLSGQGSEAFF

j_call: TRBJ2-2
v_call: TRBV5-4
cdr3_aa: CASSLAGGTGELFF

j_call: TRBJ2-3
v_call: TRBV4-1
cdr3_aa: CASSYTSSGRADTQYF

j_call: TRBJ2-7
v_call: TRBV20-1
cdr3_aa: CSAGSEEQYF

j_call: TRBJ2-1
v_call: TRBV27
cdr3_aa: CASSPRFDSPNEQFF

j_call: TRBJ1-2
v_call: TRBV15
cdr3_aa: CATSRARGEGVGYTF

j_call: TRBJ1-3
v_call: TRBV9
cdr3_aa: CASSVDLGQVPGNTIYF

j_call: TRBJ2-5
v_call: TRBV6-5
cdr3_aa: CASSPTGGRAETQYF

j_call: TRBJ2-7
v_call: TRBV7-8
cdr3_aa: CASSLEVQGTYEQYF

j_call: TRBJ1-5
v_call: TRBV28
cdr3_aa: CASNGQGGSNQPQHF

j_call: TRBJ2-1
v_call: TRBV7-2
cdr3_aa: CASSPNTVGEQFF

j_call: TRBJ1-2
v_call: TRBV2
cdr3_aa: CASTLDRVDSGYTF

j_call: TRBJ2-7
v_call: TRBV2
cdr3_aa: CASSERSVSEQYF

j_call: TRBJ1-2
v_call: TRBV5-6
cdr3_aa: CASRQDRGRPGYGYTF

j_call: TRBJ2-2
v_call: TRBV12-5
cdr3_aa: CASGPRGTGELFF

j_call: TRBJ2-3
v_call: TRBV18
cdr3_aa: CASSPGQGASGDADTQYF

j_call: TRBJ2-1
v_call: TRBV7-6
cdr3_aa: CASSSWGGPGKEQFF

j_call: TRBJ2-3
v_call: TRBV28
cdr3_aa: CASSLGRTQYF

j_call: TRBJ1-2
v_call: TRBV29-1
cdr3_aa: CSLRQGLVGYTF

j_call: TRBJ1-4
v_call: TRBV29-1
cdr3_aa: CSVGSGNEKLFF

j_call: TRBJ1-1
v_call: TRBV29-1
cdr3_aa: CSVRDSATGAFF

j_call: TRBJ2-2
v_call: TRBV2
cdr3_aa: CASSGINTGELFF

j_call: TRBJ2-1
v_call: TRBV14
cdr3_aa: CASSLDGAFPQQFF

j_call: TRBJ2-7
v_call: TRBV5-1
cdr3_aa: CASSQGGRAEAYEQYF

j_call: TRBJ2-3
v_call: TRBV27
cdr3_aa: CASSSPGLAGGGDTQYF

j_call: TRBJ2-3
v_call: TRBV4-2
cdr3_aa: CASSLGLSGTDRVRTDTQYF

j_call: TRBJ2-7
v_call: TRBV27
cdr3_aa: CASSFSNGYEQYF

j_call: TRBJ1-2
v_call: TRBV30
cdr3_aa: CACYSAGSGGYTF

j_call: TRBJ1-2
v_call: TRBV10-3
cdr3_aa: CAISESGQGSYTF

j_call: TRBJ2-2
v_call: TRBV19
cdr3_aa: CASTTLGTGNAGELFF

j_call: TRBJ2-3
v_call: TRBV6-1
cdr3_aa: CATNWEGKASDTQYF

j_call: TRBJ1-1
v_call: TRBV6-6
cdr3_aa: CASSYSVRTEAFF

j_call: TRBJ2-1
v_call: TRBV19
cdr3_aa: CASSPSGSFSEQFF